This passage covers 18 T cell receptor beta chains from one sample sequenced in a study of T cells in Graves' hyperthyroidism and ophthalmopathy. Researchers amplified the TCR beta CDR3 regions from RNA transcripts. HTBI primers were the set used in a first-round RT-PCR of the TCR CDR3. TCRdb reprocessed the multiplex PCR reads with MiXCR, giving one entry per CDR3 protein. This sample has hundreds of thousands of distinct CDR3 sequences, with about 14% found just once. The sequenced sample was blood. Receptor source: a woman aged 45-59 years with Graves' ophthalmopathy.

To note about this clonotype: A much more abundant neighbour one base away suggests this may be a read error. This chain uses TRBV5-1 with TRBJ2-1, with unresolved D. The germline V and J ends were trimmed by 3 bases and 10 bases, with 14 bases remaining between them. CDR3 length: 13 residues. CDR1 and CDR2 from the germline V gene are SGHRS and YFSETQ. The chain's CDR3 is CASSYSPLYEQFF. The CDR3 coding sequence is TGCGCCAGCAGCTACAGCCCCCTTTACGAGCAGTTCTTC.

Only a few counts were recorded for this clonotype. The chain couples TRBV7-9 to TRBJ1-2; no clear D. V gave up 1 base and J gave up 6 bases, with 15 bases separating them. The CDR3 has 15 residues. The V gene's germline CDR1 is SEHNR and CDR2 FQNEAQ (reference sequence). The CDR3 DNA follows: TGTGCCAGCAGCTTAGAATCGAGGAGGGCAGATGGCTACACCTTC. Encoded protein: CASSLESRRADGYTF. Variable domain in full (rest from reference TRBV7-9 and TRBJ1-2): DTGVSQNPRHKITKRGQNVTFRCDPISEHNRLYWYRQTLGQGPEFLTYFQNEAQLEKSRLLSDRFSAERPKGSFSTLEIQRTEQGDSAMYLCASSLESRRADGYTFGSGTRLTVV.

Turning to this clonotype: Relative to the germline gene, one junction end is altered; a read error may explain this. V is TRBV9 and J is TRBJ2-7; 7 nucleotides align to TRBD2. The CDR3 is 15 residues long. The germline V gene encodes CDR1 SGDLS and CDR2 YYNGEE. The CDR3 sequence is CASSVGLAVTYERYF. The CDR3 nucleotides are TGTGCCAGCAGCGTAGGGCTAGCGGTGACCTACGAGCGGTACTTC.

Concerning this clonotype: A much larger clone lies a single base off, so this may be a read error. The chain is built from TRBV27 and TRBJ2-1; D gene uncertain. This CDR3 spans 13 amino acids. With 6 bases removed from V and 1 base from J, the gap between germline ends came to 7 bases. Germline loops: CDR1 MNHEY, CDR2 SMNVEV (reference sequence). The CDR3, as DNA: TGTGCCAGCAGCGGGTTTTCCTACAATGAGCAGTTCTTC. Translation: CASSGFSYNEQFF.

This chain connects TRBV7-9 to TRBJ2-2; D possibly corresponds to TRBD2 (5 bases). Trimming took off 10 bases at V and 4 bases at J, with 10 bases between the two ends. Looked up from germline, CDR1 is SEHNR and CDR2 is FQNEAQ (reference sequence). This CDR3 is 12 amino acids long. The DNA of the CDR3 is TGTGCCATTTCGGGGTTCACCGGGGAGCTGTTTTTT. It codes for CAISGFTGELFF.

This clonotype was found a few times. The chain combines TRBV12-5 with TRBJ2-1; D remains unclear. Germline-derived CDR1 and CDR2 are LGHNT and FRNRAP. The V and J ends lost 0 bases and 10 bases respectively, with 10 bases between them. The CDR3 is 13 residues long. The CDR3 bases are TGTGCTAGTGGTTTGGTACATGACGGAGAGCAGTTCTTC. This sequence encodes CASGLVHDGEQFF.

The rearrangement joins TRBV28 to TRBJ1-1, with D possibly being TRBD1 (5 bases). The length of the CDR3 is 11 residues. CDR1 and CDR2 (germline): MDHEN, SYDVKM. With 4 bases removed from V and 12 bases from J, the gap between germline ends came to 12 bases. Here the CDR3 reads CASSSRGVTFF. CDR3 bases: TGTGCCAGCAGTTCTCGGGGGGTAACTTTCTTT.

In this sample, this clonotype turned up many times. The rearrangement links TRBV6-5 to TRBJ1-2; no definite D call. V dropped 0 bases and J dropped 4 bases, with 12 bases sitting between them. Germline CDR1 MNHEY, CDR2 SVGAGI. The CDR3 totals 15 residues. The CDR3 nucleotides are TGTGCCAGCAGTTACTCCTTCGTAGGGAGCTATGGCTACACCTTC. It specifies CASSYSFVGSYGYTF.

This clonotype was seen more than once but under ten times. The chain is built from TRBV6-1 and TRBJ2-7; D not resolved. V was trimmed by 10 bases and J by 9 bases, leaving 19 bases between them. Germline V gene lookup returns CDR1 MNHNS and CDR2 SASEGT. This CDR3 is 12 amino acids long. The CDR3 region has the DNA TGTGCCACGAAGTCCCCGACCTTGAGGCAGTACTTC. This encodes CATKSPTLRQYF.

This clonotype was observed many times. The chain carries TRBV27 and TRBJ1-4, with 8 bases matching TRBD1. The CDR3 runs to 15 residues. CDR1 and CDR2 (germline): MNHEY, SMNVEV (reference sequence). Trimming took 6 bases from V and 0 from J; bases not matched to a gene: 3. The DNA of the CDR3 is TGTGCCAGCAGAATGGGACAGGCAACTAATGAAAAACTGTTTTTT. Translation: CASRMGQATNEKLFF.

This clonotype was seen many times. The J gene is TRBJ2-3, the V gene TRBV7-2, with 10 bases fitting TRBD2. The V and J ends lost 2 bases and 4 bases, in that order; junction bases with no gene match: 9. The CDR3 totals 17 residues. CDR1 is SGHTA and CDR2 is FQGNSA in the germline V gene. The CDR3 DNA follows: TGTGCCAGCAGCTTATTTGGGGGAAGCGGGAGGGCAGATACGCAGTATTTT. Protein sequence: CASSLFGGSGRADTQYF.

At least ten counts were recorded for this clonotype. The V and J genes are TRBV30 and TRBJ1-1, with D uncertain. Germline loops: CDR1 GTSNPN, CDR2 SVGIG (reference sequence). The CDR3 runs to 13 residues. Trimming cost V 1 base and J 0 bases, with 6 bases left between them. CDR3 DNA sequence: TGTGCCTGGAGTGCAGTAATGAACACTGAAGCTTTCTTT. It yields the protein CAWSAVMNTEAFF. The full variable domain, rest sourced from reference TRBV30 and TRBJ1-1, is SQTIHQWPATLVQPVGSPLSLECTVEGTSNPNLYWYRQAAGRGLQLLFYSVGIGQISSEVPQNLSASRPQDRQFILSSKKLLLSDSGFYLCAWSAVMNTEAFFGQGTRLTVV.

This clonotype was detected many times. V is TRBV6-2 or TRBV6-3 and J is TRBJ2-1, with 8 bases aligning to TRBD1. After removal of 0 bases from V and 4 bases from J, the junction contained 2 bases not matched to a gene. The CDR3 length is 15 residues. Looked up from germline, CDR1 is MNHEY and CDR2 is SVGEGT. The CDR3 sequence is CASSYSDREYNEQFF. CDR3 DNA: TGTGCCAGCAGTTACTCGGACAGGGAATACAATGAGCAGTTCTTC.

The V call is TRBV28, the J call TRBJ1-3, with a possible D match to TRBD1 (5 bases). From germline, CDR1 is MDHEN and CDR2 SYDVKM. CDR3 size: 14 residues. Trimming removed 6 bases at V and 4 bases at J, with 13 bases between. The CDR3, as DNA: TGTGCCAGCAGGGCCGGGACGTTCGGAAACACCATATATTTT. Its translation is CASRAGTFGNTIYF.

This clonotype has at least ten counts. For the CDR3, the DNA is TGTGCCAGCAGTTCCGCCGGATTTTACGAGCAGTACTTC. This sequence encodes CASSSAGFYEQYF. The chain has TRBV28 and TRBJ2-7; no definite D call. The CDR3 runs 13 residues. Trimming stripped 4 bases from V and 4 bases from J, with 11 bases between. Germline assignment: CDR1 MDHEN and CDR2 SYDVKM.

The chain combines TRBV13 with TRBJ2-7; D is ambiguous. CDR3 length equals 14 residues. V lost 1 base, J lost 3 bases, and 10 bases lay in between. Germline CDR1 is PRHDT and CDR2 is FYEKMQ (reference sequence). As DNA, the CDR3 is TGTGCCAGCAGCTTAGTTTCAGGAGACTACGAGCAGTACTTC. This encodes CASSLVSGDYEQYF.

V is TRBV7-2 and J is TRBJ2-1; TRBD2 matches at 7 bases. The CDR3 runs to 14 residues. Germline-derived CDR1 and CDR2 are SGHTA and FQGNSA. The V and J ends lost 1 base and 8 bases, in that order; junction bases with no gene match: 5. The CDR3 coding sequence is TGTGCCAGCAGCTTAGGGGGGAGGGCCGATGAGCAGTTCTTC. This gives the protein CASSLGGRADEQFF.

This clonotype came up many times. The rearrangement links TRBV30 to TRBJ1-2, with TRBD1 matching over 10 bases. CDR3 length equals 15 residues. In germline, CDR1 is GTSNPN, CDR2 SVGIG (reference sequence). V shed 3 bases, J shed 5 bases, and the junction held 9 bases outside the gene matches. CDR3 DNA sequence: TGTGCCTGGAGCTTCAGGACAGGGGGTCGTTATGGCTACACCTTC. Translated: CAWSFRTGGRYGYTF. The full variable domain, with the rest looked up from reference TRBV30 and TRBJ1-2, is SQTIHQWPATLVQPVGSPLSLECTVEGTSNPNLYWYRQAAGRGLQLLFYSVGIGQISSEVPQNLSASRPQDRQFILSSKKLLLSDSGFYLCAWSFRTGGRYGYTFGSGTRLTVV.